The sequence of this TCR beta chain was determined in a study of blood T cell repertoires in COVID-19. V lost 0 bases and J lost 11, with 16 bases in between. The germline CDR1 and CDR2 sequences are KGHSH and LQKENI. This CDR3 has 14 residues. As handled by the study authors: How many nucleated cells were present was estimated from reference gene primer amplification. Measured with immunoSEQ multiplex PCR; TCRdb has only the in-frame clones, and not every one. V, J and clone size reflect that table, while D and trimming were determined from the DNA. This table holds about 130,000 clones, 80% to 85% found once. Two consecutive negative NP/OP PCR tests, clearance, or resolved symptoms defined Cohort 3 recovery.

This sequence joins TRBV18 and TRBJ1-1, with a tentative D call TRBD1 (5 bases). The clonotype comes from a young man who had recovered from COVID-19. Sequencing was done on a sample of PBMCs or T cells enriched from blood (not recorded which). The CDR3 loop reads CASSPPMGRIEAFF. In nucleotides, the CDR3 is TGTGCCAGCTCACCACCGATGGGGCGCATAGAGGCTTTCTTT.